This paragraph covers one T cell receptor beta chain sequence. Antigen: not known. The data were taken from a study of long-term antiretroviral therapy in people with HIV. The CDR3 is 15 amino acids. From germline, CDR1 is MNHEY and CDR2 SVGAGI. Trimming shortened V by 6 bases and J by 1 base, and 12 bases separated the two germline ends. Broader study findings: Regardless of time point, clones expanded before ART dominated the repertoire. Unavailable data included ART adherence, viral resistance and therapy changes (switches in treatment).

At the survey level, the v3.0 immunoSEQ assay was run. Repertoires were generated with immunoSEQ multiplex PCR, while TCRdb's copy carries only in-frame clones and drops some. The sample contains approximately 35,000 clones, about 97% of which appear only once. The material was unsorted PBMCs, obtained 6.9 years after starting antiretroviral therapy. This clonotype was sampled from a man younger than 45 with HIV. The chain uses TRBV6-5 and TRBJ2-2, with D possibly being TRBD2 (5 bases). The CDR3: CASRPEGGNTGELFF. The CDR3 DNA reads as TGTGCCAGCAGACCAGAGGGCGGGAACACCGGGGAGCTGTTTTTT.